This T cell receptor beta chain appears in the sequencing data of a study of blood T cell repertoires in COVID-19. Study as a whole: PBMCs, B-cell-depleted T cells, or T cells were the source of the cDNA or gDNA that made up the material.

Authors' processing steps: Using reference gene primer amplification, nucleated cell counts were estimated. Sequencing was performed with immunoSEQ multiplex PCR; in TCRdb, only in-frame clones are kept and a portion is missing. The DNA gave D and trimming, while V, J and clone size come from that table. The sample contains a few hundred thousand clones, approximately 86% of which appear only once. Sequences were obtained from peripheral blood. This sequence originates from a young woman with acute or convalescent COVID-19.

The CDR3 DNA follows: TGTGCCAGCAGCTTAATCGACTCGGGGGGCGGGGAGCTGTTTTTT. Its protein is CASSLIDSGGGELFF. This sequence joins TRBV7-2 and TRBJ2-2, with 7 bases that match TRBD2. V gave up 2 bases and J gave up 7 bases; unmatched junction bases: 7. CDR1 is SGHTA and CDR2 is FQGNSA in the germline V gene. The CDR3 runs 15 residues.